The 15 T cell receptor beta chains reported below all come from one sample, sequenced in a study of cytomegalovirus exposure and HLA in healthy donors. Primers for the PCR totalled 60 Vbeta and 13 Jbeta. Here immunoSEQ multiplex PCR was the method, and the copy in TCRdb shows in-frame clones only, minus some. Of 200,000 to 250,000 clones in the sample, approximately 79% were seen once. The specimen sequenced was PBMCs. These receptor sequences come from a girl aged 2-10 years in good health and CMV-seronegative.

The J gene is TRBJ1-5, the V gene TRBV18, with TRBD1 matching 10 bases. This CDR3 spans 14 amino acids. The germline V gene has CDR1 KGHSH and CDR2 LQKENI. The junction had 4 bases not matched to a gene; V was cut back by 6 bases and J by 5 bases. CDR3 DNA: TGTGCCAGCTCTACCGGGACAGGGGATCAGCCCCAGCATTTT. It is translated as CASSTGTGDQPQHF. The entire variable domain, with the rest obtained from reference TRBV18 and TRBJ1-5, is as follows: NAGVMQNPRHLVRRRGQEARLRCSPMKGHSHVYWYRQLPEEGLKFMVYLQKENIIDESGMPKERFSAEFPKEGPSILRIQQVVRGDSAAYFCASSTGTGDQPQHFGDGTRLSIL.

The V and J genes are TRBV5-1 and TRBJ2-3, with TRBD2 identical over 11 bases. V was clipped by 2 bases and J by 5 bases; unmatched bases: 1. The CDR3 runs to 14 residues. The germline CDR1 and CDR2 sequences are SGHRS and YFSETQ. The CDR3 loop is CASSFTSGRDTQYF. CDR3 in DNA: TGCGCCAGCAGCTTTACTAGCGGGAGAGATACGCAGTATTTT.

CDR3: CSASFDYGYTF. The CDR3 bases are TGCAGTGCTAGTTTCGACTATGGCTACACCTTC. The J gene is TRBJ1-2, the V gene TRBV20-1; D is unresolved. The V gene lost 3 bases and the J gene lost 3 bases, with 5 bases spanning the gap. The CDR3 sequence is 11 residues long. Germline CDR1 is DFQATT and CDR2 is SNEGSKA (reference sequence).

The chain recombines TRBV12-2 with TRBJ2-7; the D segment call TRBD1 is taken from the table without a DNA check. TRBV12-2 constitutes a pseudogene. This CDR3 is built from 19 residues. The chain's CDR3 is CASRFSQTVACDKNYEQYF. In DNA, the CDR3 is TGTGCAAGTCGCTTTTCCCAGACAGTTGCCTGTGACAAGAACTACGAGCAGTACTTC.

The table lists this clone with a few counts. V usage is TRBV19 and J usage is TRBJ1-4; D call uncertain. The CDR3 contains 12 residues. CDR1 is LNHDA, CDR2 SQIVND, per germline (reference sequence). The ends were cut back, 5 bases at V and 7 bases at J, with 8 bases in the middle. This CDR3 is CASSPAGEKLFF. For the CDR3, the DNA is TGTGCCAGTAGTCCGGCGGGTGAAAAACTGTTTTTT.

The V and J genes are TRBV9 and TRBJ2-2; 7 bases map to TRBD2. Germline CDR1 and CDR2: SGDLS and YYNGEE. The CDR3 is 14 amino acids. Germline trimming cut 2 bases from V and 7 bases from J; bases unmatched to any gene: 5. This CDR3 reads CASSVDSGGGELFF. The CDR3 DNA reads TGTGCCAGCAGCGTCGACTCGGGGGGCGGGGAGCTGTTTTTT.

The chain is built from TRBV7-9 and TRBJ2-3; possible D gene TRBD2, 7 bases. This CDR3 spans 14 amino acids. Trimming took off 5 bases at V and 4 bases at J, with 13 bases between the two ends. Germline CDR1 reads SEHNR; CDR2 reads FQNEAQ (reference sequence). As DNA, the CDR3 is TGTGCCAGCAGCCTAAGGGGGGGACCAGATACGCAGTATTTT. Translated: CASSLRGGPDTQYF.

The chain couples TRBV5-4 to TRBJ2-2; 15 bases line up with TRBD2. The junction had 6 bases not matched to a gene; V was cut back by 4 bases and J by 8 bases. The CDR3 runs to 16 residues. Germline CDR1 SGHNT, CDR2 YYREEE (reference sequence). CDR3 sequence (DNA): TGTGCCAGCAGCGACGGACTAGCGGGGGGGCGTGGGGAGCTGTTTTTT. It is translated as CASSDGLAGGRGELFF.

This clone was detected only a few times. CDR3 amino acids: CASSPGPLREGGTDTQYF. CDR3 nucleotides: TGTGCCAGCAGCCCAGGTCCTCTGCGGGAGGGGGGTACAGATACGCAGTATTTT. The chain uses TRBV5-6 and TRBJ2-3; TRBD2 matches 9 bases. Germline lookup yields CDR1 SGHDT and CDR2 YYEEEE. This CDR3 has 18 amino acids. The V gene end was trimmed by 4 bases and the J gene end by 3 bases; junction bases not matched to a gene: 15.

The chain links TRBV5-1 to TRBJ2-5, with 7 bases matching TRBD1. CDR3 length: 13 residues. In germline, CDR1 is SGHRS, CDR2 YFSETQ. The trim removed 4 bases at V and 3 bases at J, leaving 3 bases unmatched. CDR3 sequence: CASSRDSEETQYF. Written as DNA, the CDR3 is TGCGCCAGCAGCCGGGACAGTGAAGAGACCCAGTACTTC.

The CDR3 nucleotides are TGTGCCAGTAGTATGATAGCGGGGAGAAGCTCCTACAATGAGCAGTTCTTC. It translates to CASSMIAGRSSYNEQFF. The genes are TRBV19 and TRBJ2-1; 8 bases are a match to TRBD2. The length of the CDR3 is 17 residues. CDR1 is LNHDA, CDR2 SQIVND, per germline (reference sequence). V lost 3 bases and J lost 0; bases outside the gene matches: 7.

As regards this clone: Relative to the germline gene, one junction end is altered; a read error may explain this. The rearrangement joins TRBV11-1 to TRBJ1-2; TRBD1 aligns across 9 bases. This CDR3 has 13 amino acids. Germline CDR1 and CDR2: SGHAT and FQDESV (reference sequence). CDR3 DNA: TGTGCCAGCAGCGAACGGACAGGGGCCGGCTCCACCTTC. It is translated as CASSERTGAGSTF.

The rearrangement joins TRBV28 to TRBJ1-5, with a possible D match to TRBD1 (5 bases). Trimming cost V 2 bases and J 0 bases, with 11 bases left between them. Germline loops: CDR1 MDHEN, CDR2 SYDVKM. The CDR3 totals 16 residues. The CDR3 loop reads CASSLAGDGSNQPQHF. In DNA, the CDR3 is TGTGCCAGCAGTTTAGCGGGGGATGGTAGCAATCAGCCCCAGCATTTT. The full variable domain, completed using reference TRBV28 and TRBJ1-5, is DVKVTQSSRYLVKRTGEKVFLECVQDMDHENMFWYRQDPGLGLRLIYFSYDVKMKEKGDIPEGYSVSREKKERFSLILESASTNQTSMYLCASSLAGDGSNQPQHFGDGTRLSIL.

V is TRBV5-1 and J is TRBJ1-5; 9 bases line up with TRBD1. The CDR3 covers 15 residues. Germline loops: CDR1 SGHRS, CDR2 YFSETQ. Trimming at V came to 0 bases and at J to 3 bases, leaving 1 base not matched to a gene. CDR3 in amino acids: CASSLGTGVNQPQHF. The CDR3 DNA follows: TGCGCCAGCAGCTTGGGGACAGGGGTCAATCAGCCCCAGCATTTT.

The rearrangement uses TRBV5-6 and TRBJ2-5, with 10 bases matching TRBD2. Trimming cost V 0 bases and J 5 bases; bases outside gene matches: 13. CDR3 length: 18 residues. CDR1 and CDR2 (germline): SGHDT, YYEEEE. Here the CDR3 DNA reads TGTGCCAGCAGCTTGGTTAAGCTAGCGGGAGTATTGCGCGAGACCCAGTACTTC. Its translation is CASSLVKLAGVLRETQYF.